This T cell receptor beta chain came from a study of T cells after yellow fever vaccination. Study at large: It was SMART-Seq v4 Ultra Low Input that prepared the fractions with low cell numbers. Study conclusions and caveats: The secondary response showed a weaker magnitude and a faster peak, day 5 versus 15.

CDR1 and CDR2 from the germline V gene are DFQATT and SNEGSKA (reference sequence). This CDR3 has 12 residues. Trimming stripped 7 bases from V and 3 bases from J, with 10 bases between. This clonotype has just a few counts. Its antigen is undetermined. Template-switching 5'RACE yielded the TCR cDNA; a universal primer site and UMIs were added in the process. TCRdb reanalysed the 5' RACE reads using MiXCR and keeps one entry per CDR3 protein. The sample contains a few hundred thousand distinct CDR3 sequences, less than 9% of which appear only once. The clonotype comes from a man aged 25 to 45 who received the YFV17D yellow fever vaccine. The rearrangement joins TRBV20-1 to TRBJ2-1; no clear D gene. The source material was CD4+ T cells sorted from PBMCs, sampled 15 days after the yellow fever booster vaccination. CDR3 amino acids: CSDDGYYNEQFF. The CDR3 DNA sequence: TGCAGTGACGACGGATACTACAATGAGCAGTTCTTC.